This TCR beta chain was recovered during a study of shared clonotypes between healthy human individuals. Assay execution proceeded at the deep level. Ten immunoSEQ deep assay plates were used to sequence the DNA of unsorted PBMCs. Using immunoSEQ multiplex PCR, the repertoire was profiled, and TCRdb retains in-frame clones only, with some absent. The table includes about 450,000 clones, less than 80% detected once. All of the donors resided in Nashville, Tennessee, and each was a Caucasian adult. Sequences were obtained from PBMCs. This receptor was obtained from a woman between 40 and 50 years old in good health. Some clones in this sample may be carry-over from other donors' samples.

CDR3 loop: CASSTSGSQETQYF. The DNA of the CDR3 is TGCGCCAGCAGCACTAGCGGGTCCCAAGAGACCCAGTACTTC. The gene calls are TRBV5-1 and TRBJ2-5; 9 bases match TRBD2. J lost 1 base, V lost 4 bases, and 2 bases had no gene match. Looked up from germline, CDR1 is SGHRS and CDR2 is YFSETQ. The CDR3 consists of 14 residues.